Following are 27 T cell receptor beta chains from one sample sequenced in a study of blood T cells in healthy people across ages (dated by TCRdb to the mid-2010s). Library prep was done by 5' RACE. TCRdb lists the instrument as Illumina HiSeq 2500. A second PCR of about 6 to 12 cycles was performed with a sample-barcoded 5' primer and a J-beta primer mix. TCRdb ran its own pipeline on the public reads, namely fastp trimming at Q25 and MiXCR clone calling, and kept in-frame beta chains. Rows merge per CDR3 protein into single entries with the most common DNA and genes. In all, the sample holds fewer than 750,000 distinct CDR3 sequences, and roughly half of those were seen once. Of the sample, less than 15% falls within the top ten clones. Sequenced: blood. These receptors all stem from an elderly woman in good health.

The CDR3 DNA reads TGTGCCAGCAGACCCCCGGGACTGGAGGCAAACATTCAGTACTTC. It is translated as CASRPPGLEANIQYF. The chain carries TRBV6-1 and TRBJ2-4; perhaps TRBD2 as D (6 bases). V lost 6 bases to trimming and J lost 6 bases, with 18 bases between them. This CDR3 has 15 amino acids. CDR1 is MNHNS, CDR2 SASEGT, per germline.

Worth noting for this clonotype: It may be a read error: a sequence one base away is much more abundant. The chain combines TRBV14 with TRBJ1-2; D gene ambiguous. Germline V lookup: CDR1 SGHDN, CDR2 FVKESK. CDR3 size: 12 residues. The CDR3 DNA reads as TGTGCCAGCAGCCGAAACGGCTATGGCTGCACCTTC. Protein product: CASSRNGYGCTF. Supplemented by reference TRBV14 and TRBJ1-2, the full variable domain reads EAGVTQFPSHSVIEKGQTVTLRCDPISGHDNLYWYRRVMGKEIKFLLHFVKESKQDESGMPNNRFLAERTGGTYSTLKVQPAELEDSGVYFCASSRNGYGCTFGSGTRLTVV.

The chain combines TRBV30 with TRBJ2-5; 8 nucleotides align to TRBD1. TRBJ2-7 matches the DNA end more closely, so the J call is doubtful. CDR1 is GTSNPN, CDR2 SVGIG, per germline (reference sequence). This CDR3 contains 14 residues. This CDR3 is CARKPQGAGHEQYF. Written as DNA, the CDR3 is TGTGCCCGAAAACCCCAGGGGGCAGGTCACGAGCAGTACTTC.

A few counts support this clonotype. The chain couples TRBV7-2 to TRBJ1-2; a weak D match, TRBD1 (5 bases). The CDR3 has 16 amino acids. V lost 2 bases, J lost 4 bases, and 17 bases lay in between. Per germline, CDR1 SGHTA and CDR2 FQGNSA. The CDR3 is CASSLSQGAISYGYTF. The CDR3 nucleotides are TGTGCCAGCAGCTTATCCCAGGGAGCGATAAGCTATGGCTACACCTTC.

The rearrangement joins TRBV12-3 or TRBV12-4 to TRBJ2-7; unclear D gene. This CDR3 comprises 13 residues. Trimming pared 8 bases from V and 0 bases from J, leaving 11 bases between. DNA of the CDR3: TGTGCCAGCGAAGGGAAGAGCTCCTACGAGCAGTACTTC. It yields the protein CASEGKSSYEQYF.

A remark on this clonotype: This sequence may be a read error, since a much larger clone differs from it by one base. The CDR3 is CASSQEATSGSEQYF. The DNA of the CDR3 is TGTGCCAGCAGCCAAGAGGCGACTAGCGGATCCGAGCAGTACTTC. The chain has TRBV3-1 and TRBJ2-7, with TRBD2 matching over 9 bases. The J segment lost 6 bases and the V segment lost 0 bases, leaving 6 bases of the junction unmatched. CDR3 length equals 15 residues. CDR1 and CDR2 (germline): LGHDT, YNNKEL (reference sequence).

The chain has TRBV7-8 and TRBJ2-1; D gene uncertain. The CDR3 spans 14 residues. Germline V CDR1 and CDR2: SGHVS, FQNEAQ. V lost 3 bases to trimming and J lost 5 bases, with 11 bases between them. The CDR3 DNA sequence: TGTGCCAGCAGCTTTACCAATCCCGACAATGAGCAGTTCTTC. It specifies CASSFTNPDNEQFF.

This clonotype has at least ten counts. The V call is TRBV9, the J call TRBJ2-1, with TRBD1 matching over 10 bases. V lost 0 bases, J lost 4 bases, and 10 bases stayed unmatched. The CDR3 length is 18 residues. Germline loops: CDR1 SGDLS, CDR2 YYNGEE. The CDR3 protein is CASSVEPPRDRGYNEQFF. The DNA of the CDR3 is TGTGCCAGCAGCGTAGAACCACCCCGGGACAGGGGTTACAATGAGCAGTTCTTC.

Ten or more counts support this clonotype. The CDR3 region is CASSRASGIQETQYF. DNA of the CDR3: TGCGCCAGCAGCCGGGCTAGCGGGATTCAAGAGACCCAGTACTTC. J is TRBJ2-5 and V is TRBV4-1, with 9 bases that match TRBD2. Looked up from germline, CDR1 is MGHRA and CDR2 is YSYEKL. This CDR3 is 15 amino acids long. V lost 4 bases, J lost 2 bases, and 5 bases stayed unmatched.

The gene calls are TRBV20-1 and TRBJ2-1; weak D call: TRBD1 (6 bases). The V gene's germline CDR1 is DFQATT and CDR2 SNEGSKA (reference sequence). This CDR3 is 15 amino acids long. The germline V and J ends were trimmed by 3 bases and 0 bases, with 12 bases remaining between them. CDR3 DNA: TGCAGTGCTAGCCCTCTCAGGGGCTCCTACAATGAGCAGTTCTTC. Its translation: CSASPLRGSYNEQFF.

This clonotype was picked up one time. V gene TRBV6-2 or TRBV6-3 combines with J gene TRBJ2-5; the match to TRBD2 covers 12 bases. With the DNA end fitting TRBJ2-7 better, the J assignment may be wrong. The length of the CDR3 is 14 residues. CDR1 is MNHEY and CDR2 is SVGEGT in the germline V gene. The CDR3 is CASRTSGGSYEQYF. The CDR3 region has the DNA TGTGCCAGCAGGACTAGCGGGGGAAGCTACGAGCAGTACTTC.

The V call is TRBV29-1, the J call TRBJ2-2; TRBD2 might be the D (5 bases). In germline, CDR1 is SQVTM, CDR2 ANQGSEA. The CDR3 is 14 amino acids. V lost 4 bases and J 2 bases, leaving 11 bases between the germline ends. The CDR3 bases are TGCAGCGTTGGAACGGACTTAAACACCGGGGAGCTGTTTTTT. Translating it yields CSVGTDLNTGELFF.

In this sample, this clonotype turned up a few times. This rearrangement joins TRBV11-2 to TRBJ2-7, with 7 bases fitting TRBD1. Germline V gene lookup returns CDR1 SGHAT and CDR2 FQNNGV. This CDR3 has 15 amino acids. V shed 5 bases and J 1 base; nucleotides not matched to a gene: 8. CDR3 protein: CASSPITGASYEQYF. The DNA for the CDR3 is TGTGCCAGCAGCCCGATCACAGGGGCTTCCTACGAGCAGTACTTC.

This chain connects TRBV4-2 to TRBJ2-6; D is ambiguous. The CDR3 runs to 15 residues. Trimming removed 4 bases at V and 6 bases at J, with 13 bases between. Germline CDR1 and CDR2: LGHNA and YNFKEQ. The CDR3 region has the DNA TGTGCCAGCAGCCCCGAGATTGGGGAGGCCAACGTCCTGACTTTC. Translation: CASSPEIGEANVLTF.

This clonotype was observed many times. The chain couples TRBV6-2 or TRBV6-3 to TRBJ2-1; 13 positions match TRBD2. V was pared by 10 bases and J by 8 bases, with 8 bases of the junction left unmatched. The CDR3 covers 14 residues. The germline V gene encodes CDR1 MNHEY and CDR2 SVGEGT. The CDR3 nucleotides read TGTGCCACCGACGGGACTAGCGGGAACTATGAGCAGTTCTTC. It encodes CATDGTSGNYEQFF.

This clonotype was counted between two and nine times. The V call is TRBV20-1, the J call TRBJ1-4; no definite D call. V lost 7 bases and J lost 3, with 15 bases in between. The V gene's germline CDR1 is DFQATT and CDR2 SNEGSKA (reference sequence). The CDR3 extends over 14 amino acids. Written as DNA, the CDR3 is TGCAGTGTCCGTAGCGGCGGTTCTAATGAAAAACTGTTTTTT. It translates to CSVRSGGSNEKLFF.

This clonotype was observed at least ten times. This sequence joins TRBV12-3 or TRBV12-4 and TRBJ2-7; the match to TRBD2 covers 8 bases. V was clipped by 3 bases and J by 6 bases; unmatched bases: 10. The CDR3 runs 15 residues. For the CDR3, the DNA is TGTGCCAGCAGTTTCGGCGGGAGGACGCCCTTCGAGCAGTACTTC. Translating gives CASSFGGRTPFEQYF.

The V and J genes are TRBV18 and TRBJ2-3; TRBD2 aligns across 11 bases. CDR3 length: 16 amino acids. The V gene's germline CDR1 is KGHSH and CDR2 LQKENI. V dropped 6 bases and J dropped 4; count of bases not matched to a gene: 9. CDR3 coding DNA: TGTGCCAGCTCCTCGGAACTAGCGGGAGACGCAGATACGCAGTATTTT. Translation: CASSSELAGDADTQYF.

The chain combines TRBV28 with TRBJ2-5; possibly TRBD1 for D (6 bases). CDR3 length equals 11 residues. Trimming stripped 5 bases from V and 11 bases from J, with 12 bases between. Germline V gene lookup returns CDR1 MDHEN and CDR2 SYDVKM. The CDR3 here is CASSVTGKQYF. The CDR3 nucleotides read TGTGCCAGCAGTGTCACAGGGAAGCAGTACTTC.

This clonotype was observed many times. The V call is TRBV5-8, the J call TRBJ2-3; tentatively, D is TRBD2 (6 bases). Trimming cost V 0 bases and J 5 bases, with 13 bases left between them. This CDR3 contains 15 residues. In germline, CDR1 is SGHTS, CDR2 YDEGEE. CDR3 in amino acids: CASSLAGGDGDTQYF. In DNA, the CDR3 is TGTGCCAGCAGCTTGGCCGGAGGGGATGGAGATACGCAGTATTTT.

This clonotype was seen many times. The J gene is TRBJ2-7, the V gene TRBV6-1; a weak D match, TRBD1 (6 bases). Germline V gene lookup returns CDR1 MNHNS and CDR2 SASEGT. This CDR3 contains 15 residues. V was cut by 5 bases and J by 3 bases, with 17 bases left in between. CDR3 in amino acids: CASSTQGQPYYEQYF. The DNA of the CDR3 is TGTGCCAGCAGTACTCAGGGGCAGCCCTACTACGAGCAGTACTTC.

This clonotype came up once. This rearrangement joins TRBV6-2 or TRBV6-3 to TRBJ2-7, with TRBD2 matching over 7 bases. CDR3 length equals 16 residues. CDR1 and CDR2 from the germline V gene are MNHEY and SVGEGT. The J segment lost 0 bases and the V segment lost 8 bases, leaving 13 bases of the junction unmatched. The CDR3 region has the DNA TGTGCCAGCCGCCGGCGAACAACGGGAGGCTCCTACGAGCAGTACTTC. Translated: CASRRRTTGGSYEQYF.

This clonotype has ten or more counts. The chain joins TRBV20-1 to TRBJ2-3; D is possibly TRBD1 or TRBD2 (6 bases each). The CDR3 is 15 amino acids. V lost 4 bases to trimming and J lost 1 base, with 15 bases between them. CDR1 is DFQATT, CDR2 SNEGSKA, per germline (reference sequence). The CDR3 sequence is CSAMLTRGGTDTQYF. As DNA, the CDR3 is TGCAGTGCTATGTTAACTAGGGGGGGCACAGATACGCAGTATTTT.

The J gene is TRBJ1-5, the V gene TRBV16; D possibly corresponds to TRBD1 (5 bases). Trimming removed 6 bases from V and 3 bases from J, with 12 bases in between. CDR1 is KGHSY and CDR2 is FQNENV in the germline V gene. CDR3 length equals 14 residues. The CDR3 region is CASSRDGYNQPQHF. For the CDR3, the DNA is TGTGCCAGCAGTCGGGACGGCTACAATCAGCCCCAGCATTTT.

This clonotype was counted many times. The V and J genes are TRBV5-1 and TRBJ2-1; 9 bases are shared with TRBD2. This CDR3 contains 15 residues. Germline CDR1 SGHRS, CDR2 YFSETQ. The V and J ends lost 6 bases and 7 bases, in that order; junction bases with no gene match: 11. The DNA for the CDR3 is TGCGCCAGCACACCGGCAGTACTAGCGGGTAATGAGCAGTTCTTC. Its translation: CASTPAVLAGNEQFF.

The gene calls are TRBV7-2 and TRBJ2-3; tentatively, D is TRBD1 or TRBD2 (5 bases each). Trimming took 0 bases from V and 4 from J, leaving 8 bases between them. The germline V gene has CDR1 SGHTA and CDR2 FQGNSA. This CDR3 comprises 14 residues. The CDR3 DNA reads TGTGCCAGCAGCTTAGCCCTGGGGGCAGATACGCAGTATTTT. Translated: CASSLALGADTQYF. The full variable domain, in which reference TRBV7-2 and TRBJ2-3 provide the parts outside the CDR3, is GAGVSQSPSNKVTEKGKDVELRCDPISGHTALYWYRQSLGQGLEFLIYFQGNSAPDKSGLPSDRFSAERTGGSVSTLTIQRTQQEDSAVYLCASSLALGADTQYFGPGTRLTVL.

The chain carries TRBV5-1 and TRBJ2-5; D might be TRBD2 (6 bases). V was pared by 4 bases and J by 13 bases, with 23 bases between. There are 14 residues in the CDR3. The V gene's germline CDR1 is SGHRS and CDR2 YFSETQ. The CDR3 loop is CASSPGFIGGNTYF. The CDR3 region has the DNA TGCGCCAGCAGCCCTGGGTTTATCGGCGGGAATACGTACTTC.